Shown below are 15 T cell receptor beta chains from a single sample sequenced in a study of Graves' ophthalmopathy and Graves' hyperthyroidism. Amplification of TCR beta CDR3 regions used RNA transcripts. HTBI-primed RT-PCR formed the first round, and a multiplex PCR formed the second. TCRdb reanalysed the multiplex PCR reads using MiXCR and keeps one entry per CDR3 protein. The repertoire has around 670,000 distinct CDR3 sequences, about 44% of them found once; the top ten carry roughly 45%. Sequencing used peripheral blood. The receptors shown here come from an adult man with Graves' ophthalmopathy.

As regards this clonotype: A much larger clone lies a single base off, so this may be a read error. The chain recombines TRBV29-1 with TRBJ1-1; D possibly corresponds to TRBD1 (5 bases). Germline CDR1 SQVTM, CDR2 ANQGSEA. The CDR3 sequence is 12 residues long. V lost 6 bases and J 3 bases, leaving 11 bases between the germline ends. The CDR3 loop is CSVGRADTEAFF. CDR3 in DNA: TGCAGCGTCGGCAGGGCGGACACTGAAGCTTTCTTT.

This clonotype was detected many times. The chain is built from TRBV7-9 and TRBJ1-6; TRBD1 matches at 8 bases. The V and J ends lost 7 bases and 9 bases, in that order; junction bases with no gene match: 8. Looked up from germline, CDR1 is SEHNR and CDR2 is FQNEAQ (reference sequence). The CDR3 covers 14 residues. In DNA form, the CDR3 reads TGTGCCAGCACCCGGACAGGGACAGGTTCACCCCTCCACTTT. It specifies CASTRTGTGSPLHF.

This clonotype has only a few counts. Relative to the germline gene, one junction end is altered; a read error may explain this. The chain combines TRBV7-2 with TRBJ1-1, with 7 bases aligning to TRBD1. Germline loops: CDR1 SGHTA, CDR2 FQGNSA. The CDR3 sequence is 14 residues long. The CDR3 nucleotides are TGCGCCAGCAGCCATCCAGGGGGAAACACTGAAGCTTTCTTT. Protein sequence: CASSHPGGNTEAFF.

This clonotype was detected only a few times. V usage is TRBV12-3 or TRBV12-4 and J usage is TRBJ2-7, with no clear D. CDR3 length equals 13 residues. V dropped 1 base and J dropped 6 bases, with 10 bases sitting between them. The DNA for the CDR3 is TGTGCCAGCAGTTTAGTTCAGACGAGCGAGCAGTACTTC. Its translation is CASSLVQTSEQYF.

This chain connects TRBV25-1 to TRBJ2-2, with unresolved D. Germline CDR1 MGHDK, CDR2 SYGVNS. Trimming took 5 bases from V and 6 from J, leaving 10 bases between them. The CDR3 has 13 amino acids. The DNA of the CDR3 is TGTGCCAGCAGTCTCACTTTCCCCGGGGAGCTGTTTTTT. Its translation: CASSLTFPGELFF. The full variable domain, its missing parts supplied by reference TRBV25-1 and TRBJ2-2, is EADIYQTPRYLVIGTGKKITLECSQTMGHDKMYWYQQDPGMELHLIHYSYGVNSTEKGDLSSESTVSRIRTEHFPLTLESARPSHTSQYLCASSLTFPGELFFGEGSRLTVL.

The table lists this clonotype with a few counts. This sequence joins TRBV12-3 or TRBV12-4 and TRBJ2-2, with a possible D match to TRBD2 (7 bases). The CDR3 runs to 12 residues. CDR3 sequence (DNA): TGTGCGGCGGGGGCCAGCACCGGGGAGCTGTTTTTT. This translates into CAAGASTGELFF.

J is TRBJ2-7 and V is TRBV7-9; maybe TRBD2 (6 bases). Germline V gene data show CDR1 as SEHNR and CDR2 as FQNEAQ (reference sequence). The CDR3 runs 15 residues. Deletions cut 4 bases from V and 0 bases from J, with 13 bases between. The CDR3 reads CASSSGLQSSYEQYF. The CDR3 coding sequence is TGTGCCAGCAGCTCGGGACTCCAGAGCTCCTACGAGCAGTACTTC.

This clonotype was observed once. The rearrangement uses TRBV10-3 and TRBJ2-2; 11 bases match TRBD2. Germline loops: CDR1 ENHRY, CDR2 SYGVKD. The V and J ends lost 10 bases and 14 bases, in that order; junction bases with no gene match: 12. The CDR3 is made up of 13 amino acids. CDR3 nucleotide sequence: TGTGCCAGCAGCGGAAATCTAGCGGGAGGACTGTTTTTT. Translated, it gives CASSGNLAGGLFF.

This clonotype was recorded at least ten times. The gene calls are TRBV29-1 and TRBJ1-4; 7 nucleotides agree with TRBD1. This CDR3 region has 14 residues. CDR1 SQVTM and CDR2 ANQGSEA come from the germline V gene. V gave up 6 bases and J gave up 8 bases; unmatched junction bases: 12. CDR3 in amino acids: CSVAYTGAGEKLFF. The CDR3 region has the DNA TGCAGCGTGGCCTATACAGGGGCGGGGGAAAAACTGTTTTTT.

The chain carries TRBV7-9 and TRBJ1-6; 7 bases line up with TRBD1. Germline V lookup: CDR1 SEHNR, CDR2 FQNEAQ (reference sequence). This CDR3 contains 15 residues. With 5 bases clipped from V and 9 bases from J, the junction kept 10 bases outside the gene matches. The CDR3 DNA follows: TGTGCCAGCAGCCCCTCCGAGACAGGGAGTTCACCCCTCCACTTT. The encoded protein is CASSPSETGSSPLHF.

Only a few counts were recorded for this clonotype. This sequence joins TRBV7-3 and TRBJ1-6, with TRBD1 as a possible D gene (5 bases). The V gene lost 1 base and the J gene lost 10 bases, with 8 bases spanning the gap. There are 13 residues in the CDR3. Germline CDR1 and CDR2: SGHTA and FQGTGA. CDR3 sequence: CASSLIAGSPLHF. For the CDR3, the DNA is TGTGCCAGCAGCTTAATTGCAGGGTCACCCCTCCACTTT.

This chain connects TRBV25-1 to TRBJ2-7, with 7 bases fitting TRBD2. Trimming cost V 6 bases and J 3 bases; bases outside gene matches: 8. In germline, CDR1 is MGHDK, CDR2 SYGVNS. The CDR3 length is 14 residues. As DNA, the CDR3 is TGTGCCAGCAGCCCGACTAGCACCCGCTACGAGCAGTACTTC. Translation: CASSPTSTRYEQYF.

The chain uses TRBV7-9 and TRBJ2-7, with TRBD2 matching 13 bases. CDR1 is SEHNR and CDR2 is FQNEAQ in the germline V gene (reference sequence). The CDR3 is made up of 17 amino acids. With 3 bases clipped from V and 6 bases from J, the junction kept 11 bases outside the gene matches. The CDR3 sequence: CASSFNIGTSGNGEQYF. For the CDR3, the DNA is TGTGCCAGCAGCTTTAACATCGGGACTAGCGGGAATGGCGAGCAGTACTTC. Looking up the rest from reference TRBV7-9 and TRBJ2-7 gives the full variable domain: DTGVSQNPRHKITKRGQNVTFRCDPISEHNRLYWYRQTLGQGPEFLTYFQNEAQLEKSRLLSDRFSAERPKGSFSTLEIQRTEQGDSAMYLCASSFNIGTSGNGEQYFGPGTRLTVT.

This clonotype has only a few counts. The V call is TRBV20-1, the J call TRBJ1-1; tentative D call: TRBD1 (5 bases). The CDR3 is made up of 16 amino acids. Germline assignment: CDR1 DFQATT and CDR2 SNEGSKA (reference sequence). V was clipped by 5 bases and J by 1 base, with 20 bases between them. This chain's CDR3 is CSAAGRGKTGNTEAFF. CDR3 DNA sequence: TGCAGTGCTGCCGGTCGTGGAAAAACAGGGAACACTGAAGCTTTCTTT.

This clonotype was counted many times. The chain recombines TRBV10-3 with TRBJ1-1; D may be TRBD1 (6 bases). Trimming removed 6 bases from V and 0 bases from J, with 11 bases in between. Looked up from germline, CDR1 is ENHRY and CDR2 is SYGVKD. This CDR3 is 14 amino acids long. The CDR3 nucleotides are TGTGCCATCAGCTCTCCAGGGGTGAACACTGAAGCTTTCTTT. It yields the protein CAISSPGVNTEAFF.